This T cell receptor (beta chain) appears in the sequencing data of a study of blood T cells in healthy people across ages. Background on the study: Template switching retrieved approximately one barcoded beta molecule for each two T cells. General study results and limits: As naive T cell percentage varied, TCR beta diversity correlated strongly with it.

This clonotype has only a few counts. Antigen: not known. The CDR3 is 17 residues long. The trim removed 4 bases at V and 7 bases at J, leaving 14 bases unmatched. In germline, CDR1 is MNHEY, CDR2 SVGAGI. A J-beta primer mix and a sample-barcoded 5' primer were used in a second PCR of roughly 7 to 12 cycles. Every cDNA molecule bore a tag from a template-switch adaptor containing 12 random nucleotides. TCRdb redid the calling of the 5' RACE reads with MiXCR, one entry per CDR3 protein. The sample shows 1.5 million to 2 million distinct CDR3 sequences, around half of them seen only once. This TCR was sampled from a woman aged 40 to 49 in good health. This sequence joins TRBV6-5 and TRBJ1-2; 11 nucleotides agree with TRBD1. Sequencing was performed on blood. CDR3 sequence: CASSSLGQGGEVAGYTF. The CDR3 nucleotides read TGTGCCAGCAGTTCCTTGGGACAGGGGGGAGAGGTCGCTGGCTACACCTTC.